The 13 T cell receptor beta chains reported below all come from one sample, sequenced in a study of blood T cell repertoires in COVID-19 (TCRdb year 2020). Library preparation used the immunoSEQ multiplex PCR assay. This is the immuneACCESS table as TCRdb keeps it, with only in-frame sequences that have V and J called. A part of the clones is gone; compared with another copy, unresolved V genes explain less than half, and the rest is unexplained. A total of hundreds of thousands of clones appear in this sample, roughly 89% of them only once. The ten largest clones capture more than 1.4% of the sample. What was sequenced was peripheral blood. These receptors originate from a woman younger than 45 with active or convalescent COVID-19.

The J gene is TRBJ2-2, the V gene TRBV11-2; D perhaps matches TRBD2 (6 bases). V dropped 4 bases and J dropped 3 bases, with 6 bases sitting between them. The germline gives CDR1 SGHAT, CDR2 FQNNGV. The CDR3 runs to 13 residues. Written as DNA, the CDR3 is TGTGCCAGCAGCTGGGACTACACCGGGGAGCTGTTTTTT. This codes for CASSWDYTGELFF.

V is TRBV6-5 and J is TRBJ2-7, with TRBD1 identical over 7 bases. V dropped 2 bases and J dropped 7; count of bases not matched to a gene: 14. Germline CDR1 and CDR2: MNHEY and SVGAGI. This CDR3 has 16 amino acids. As DNA, the CDR3 is TGTGCCAGCAGTTACCAACCCCCCTCGACAGGGCGAGAGCAGTACTTC. This translates into CASSYQPPSTGREQYF.

The chain recombines TRBV14 with TRBJ2-5; 8 bases are a match to TRBD2. The CDR3 covers 17 residues. Germline CDR1 SGHDN, CDR2 FVKESK. Trimming took 4 bases from V and 5 from J; bases not matched to a gene: 15. The CDR3 reads CASSPSPGGAVEETQYF. DNA of the CDR3: TGTGCCAGCAGCCCCTCCCCCGGGGGGGCTGTGGAGGAGACCCAGTACTTC. The full variable domain, with the rest looked up from reference TRBV14 and TRBJ2-5, is EAGVTQFPSHSVIEKGQTVTLRCDPISGHDNLYWYRRVMGKEIKFLLHFVKESKQDESGMPNNRFLAERTGGTYSTLKVQPAELEDSGVYFCASSPSPGGAVEETQYFGPGTRLLVL.

The chain carries TRBV10-2 and TRBJ2-1, with D perhaps matching TRBD2 (6 bases). This CDR3 has 17 residues. V dropped 6 bases and J dropped 8 bases, with 26 bases sitting between them. From germline, CDR1 is WSHSY and CDR2 SAAADI. CDR3 in amino acids: CASRDVPGSGKDYEQFF. In nucleotides, the CDR3 is TGCGCCAGCAGGGACGTTCCCGGTAGCGGAAAGGACTATGAGCAGTTCTTC.

The rearrangement joins TRBV6-5 to TRBJ2-1; D is uncertain. Germline V gene sequence: CDR1 MNHEY, CDR2 SVGAGI. The length of the CDR3 is 13 residues. V lost 5 bases, J lost 8 bases, and 13 bases lay in between. In nucleotides, the CDR3 is TGTGCCAGCAGTCTAAAACCGGTCGATGAGCAGTTCTTC. Translating it yields CASSLKPVDEQFF.

J is TRBJ1-1 and V is TRBV9; D unresolved. There are 11 residues in the CDR3. Germline V gene data show CDR1 as SGDLS and CDR2 as YYNGEE. Trimming left V 3 bases short and J 11 bases short, with 11 bases between. The CDR3 region has the DNA TGTGCCAGCAGCGACAGTGCTGGGGCTTTCTTT. Protein product: CASSDSAGAFF.

The V and J genes are TRBV19 and TRBJ2-7; 9 bases line up with TRBD1. In germline, CDR1 is LNHDA, CDR2 SQIVND (reference sequence). Losses at the gene ends were 5 bases for V and 2 bases for J; bases not matched to a gene: 4. This CDR3 region has 14 residues. The CDR3 DNA is TGTGCCAGTAGTGCCGGGACAGGGACCTACGAGCAGTACTTC. Protein: CASSAGTGTYEQYF.

V usage is TRBV3-1 (or the pseudogene TRBV3-2) and J usage is TRBJ2-3; a weak D match, TRBD2 (6 bases). Germline loops: CDR1 LGHDT, CDR2 YNNKEL (reference sequence). Trimming pared 0 bases from V and 5 bases from J, leaving 18 bases between. The CDR3 is made up of 17 amino acids. CDR3 sequence reads: CASSQDLFGGARDTQYF. The CDR3 coding sequence is TGTGCCAGCAGCCAAGATCTGTTTGGAGGGGCTAGAGATACGCAGTATTTT.

This clone occurred once. The V call is TRBV2, the J call TRBJ2-2, with D possibly being TRBD1 (6 bases). Trimming took off 5 bases at V and 8 bases at J, with 12 bases between the two ends. The CDR3 runs 13 residues. Looked up from germline, CDR1 is SNHLY and CDR2 is FYNNEI. Written as DNA, the CDR3 is TGTGCCAGCAGTAATACAGGGAATGGGGAGCTGTTTTTT. Its protein product is CASSNTGNGELFF. The entire variable domain, with the rest obtained from reference TRBV2 and TRBJ2-2, is as follows: EPEVTQTPSHQVTQMGQEVILRCVPISNHLYFYWYRQILGQKVEFLVSFYNNEISEKSEIFDDQFSVERPDGSNFTLKIRSTKLEDSAMYFCASSNTGNGELFFGEGSRLTVL.

This chain uses TRBV7-8 with TRBJ2-5; 8 bases are a match to TRBD2. CDR1 SGHVS and CDR2 FQNEAQ come from the germline V gene. The V gene end was trimmed by 6 bases and the J gene end by 0 bases; junction bases not matched to a gene: 9. There are 16 residues in the CDR3. The CDR3 sequence: CASSFQRGLNQETQYF. The CDR3 DNA reads TGTGCCAGCAGTTTCCAGCGGGGGCTGAACCAAGAGACCCAGTACTTC.

This clone showed up just once. This rearrangement joins TRBV27 to TRBJ2-7; 15 nucleotides agree with TRBD2. V trimming: 7 bases; J trimming: 5 bases; junction bases outside the gene matches: 12. Germline V CDR1 and CDR2: MNHEY, SMNVEV (reference sequence). There are 17 residues in the CDR3. The CDR3 here is CASNTGTSGGKRHEQYF. CDR3 coding DNA: TGTGCCAGCAACACCGGGACTAGCGGGGGGAAACGTCACGAGCAGTACTTC.

DNA of the CDR3: TGTGCCAGCAGTGAAGGAGGGGGTAAAGCTTTCTTT. The encoded protein is CASSEGGGKAFF. The rearrangement links TRBV6-1 to TRBJ1-1; maybe TRBD1 (6 bases). The V gene's germline CDR1 is MNHNS and CDR2 SASEGT. This CDR3 region has 12 residues. V shed 1 base and J shed 9 bases, with 9 bases lying between them.

This rearrangement joins TRBV4-1 to TRBJ1-2; a possible D gene is TRBD1 (6 bases). This CDR3 is built from 12 residues. Per the germline V gene, CDR1 is MGHRA and CDR2 is YSYEKL. Trimming shortened V by 4 bases and J by 14 bases, and 17 bases separated the two germline ends. The CDR3 reads CASSRVDSEPTF. CDR3 coding DNA: TGCGCCAGCAGCCGCGTGGACAGCGAACCTACCTTC.